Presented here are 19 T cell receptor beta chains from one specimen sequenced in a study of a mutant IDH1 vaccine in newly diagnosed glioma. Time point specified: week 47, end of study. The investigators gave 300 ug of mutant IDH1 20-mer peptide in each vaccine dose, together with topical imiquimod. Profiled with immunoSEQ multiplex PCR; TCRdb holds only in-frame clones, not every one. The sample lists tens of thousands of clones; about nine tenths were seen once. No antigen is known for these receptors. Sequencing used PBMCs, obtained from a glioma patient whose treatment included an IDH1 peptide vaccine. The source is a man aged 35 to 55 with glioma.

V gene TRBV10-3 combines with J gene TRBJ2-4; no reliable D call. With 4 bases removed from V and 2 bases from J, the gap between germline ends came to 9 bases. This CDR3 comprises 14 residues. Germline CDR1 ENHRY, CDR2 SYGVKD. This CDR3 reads CAISGQTTKNIQYF. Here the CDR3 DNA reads TGTGCCATCAGTGGTCAGACAACCAAAAACATTCAGTACTTC.

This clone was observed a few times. The CDR3 region is CASLAGGYNEQFF. The CDR3 region has the DNA TGTGCCAGCTTGGCGGGGGGCTACAATGAGCAGTTCTTC. The J gene is TRBJ2-1, the V gene TRBV28; 8 nucleotides line up with TRBD2. The CDR3 has 13 residues. J lost 3 bases, V lost 8 bases, and 3 bases had no gene match. In germline, CDR1 is MDHEN, CDR2 SYDVKM.

CDR3 nucleotides: TGCGCCAGCAGCTTGGGACAGGGGATTAATGAGCAGTTCTTC. Translating it yields CASSLGQGINEQFF. The V call is TRBV5-1, the J call TRBJ2-1; 8 bases agree with TRBD1. Germline CDR1 SGHRS, CDR2 YFSETQ. With 0 bases clipped from V and 7 bases from J, the junction kept 3 bases outside the gene matches. The CDR3 is 14 residues long.

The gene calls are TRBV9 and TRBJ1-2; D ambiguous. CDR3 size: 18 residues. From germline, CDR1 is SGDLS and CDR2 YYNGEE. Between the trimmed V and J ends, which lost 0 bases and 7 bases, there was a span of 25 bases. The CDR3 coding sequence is TGTGCCAGCAGCGTAGGAGAACTCAACACCAACCATGGGAGTGGCTACACCTTC. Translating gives CASSVGELNTNHGSGYTF.

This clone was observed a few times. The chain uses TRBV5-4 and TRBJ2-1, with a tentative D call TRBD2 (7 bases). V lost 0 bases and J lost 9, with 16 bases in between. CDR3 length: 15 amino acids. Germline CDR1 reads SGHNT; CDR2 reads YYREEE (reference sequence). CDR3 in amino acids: CASSLVGGGRSEQFF. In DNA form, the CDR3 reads TGTGCCAGCAGCTTGGTGGGGGGGGGCCGAAGTGAGCAGTTCTTC.

The CDR3 region has the DNA TGTGCCAGCACCCAAAGGGGGGGAAACACAGATACGCAGTATTTT. Translation: CASTQRGGNTDTQYF. This chain uses TRBV6-4 with TRBJ2-3; the D gene is possibly TRBD2 (7 bases). The CDR3 has 15 amino acids. Trimming took 7 bases from V and 2 from J, leaving 16 bases between them. CDR1 and CDR2 (germline): MRHNA, SNTAGT.

CDR3 sequence reads: CASSPDEGGDRETQYF. In DNA form, the CDR3 reads TGTGCCAGCAGCCCTGACGAGGGCGGGGATCGAGAGACCCAGTACTTC. This sequence joins TRBV4-2 and TRBJ2-5; a possible D gene is TRBD2 (6 bases). The CDR3 totals 16 residues. The ends were cut back, 4 bases at V and 4 bases at J, with 19 bases in the middle. Germline V gene lookup returns CDR1 LGHNA and CDR2 YNFKEQ.

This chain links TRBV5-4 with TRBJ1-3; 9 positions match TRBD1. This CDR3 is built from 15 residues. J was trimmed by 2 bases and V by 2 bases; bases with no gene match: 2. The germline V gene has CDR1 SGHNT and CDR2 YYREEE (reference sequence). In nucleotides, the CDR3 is TGTGCCAGCAGCTTAGGACAGGGGACTGGAAACACCATATATTTT. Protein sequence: CASSLGQGTGNTIYF.

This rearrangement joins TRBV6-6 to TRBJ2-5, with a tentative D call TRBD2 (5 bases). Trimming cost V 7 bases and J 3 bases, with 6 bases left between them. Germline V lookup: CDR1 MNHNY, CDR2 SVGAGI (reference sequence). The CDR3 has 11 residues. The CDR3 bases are TGTGCCAGCATGCGGGAAGAGACCCAGTACTTC. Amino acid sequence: CASMREETQYF.

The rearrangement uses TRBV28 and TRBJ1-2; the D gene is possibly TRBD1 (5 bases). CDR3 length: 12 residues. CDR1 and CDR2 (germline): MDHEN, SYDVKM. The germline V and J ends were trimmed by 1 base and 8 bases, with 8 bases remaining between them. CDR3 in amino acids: CASSLSGRGYTF. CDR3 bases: TGTGCCAGCAGTTTATCGGGACGAGGCTACACCTTC.

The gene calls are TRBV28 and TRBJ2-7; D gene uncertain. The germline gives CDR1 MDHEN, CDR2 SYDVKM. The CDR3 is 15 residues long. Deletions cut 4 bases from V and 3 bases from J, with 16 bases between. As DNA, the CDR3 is TGTGCCAGCAGTTCCGCCGGAAGTCTTATCTACGAGCAGTACGTC. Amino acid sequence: CASSSAGSLIYEQYV.

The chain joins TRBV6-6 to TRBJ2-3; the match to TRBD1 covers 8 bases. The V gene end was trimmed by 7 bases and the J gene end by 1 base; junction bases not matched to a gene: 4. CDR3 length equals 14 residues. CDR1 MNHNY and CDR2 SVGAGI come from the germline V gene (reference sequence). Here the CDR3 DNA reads TGTGCCAGCAATACAGGGGGTGGCACAGATACGCAGTATTTT. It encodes CASNTGGGTDTQYF.

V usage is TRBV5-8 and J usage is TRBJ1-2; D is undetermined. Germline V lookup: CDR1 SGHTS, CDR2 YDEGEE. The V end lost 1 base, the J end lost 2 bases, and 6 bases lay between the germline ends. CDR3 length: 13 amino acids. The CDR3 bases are TGTGCCAGCAGCTTGTACGGGAACTATGGCTACACCTTC. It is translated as CASSLYGNYGYTF. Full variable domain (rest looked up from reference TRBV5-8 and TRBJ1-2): EAGVTQSPTHLIKTRGQQATLRCSPISGHTSVYWYQQALGLGLQFLLWYDEGEERNRGNFPPRFSGRQFPNYSSELNVNALELEDSALYLCASSLYGNYGYTFGSGTRLTVV.

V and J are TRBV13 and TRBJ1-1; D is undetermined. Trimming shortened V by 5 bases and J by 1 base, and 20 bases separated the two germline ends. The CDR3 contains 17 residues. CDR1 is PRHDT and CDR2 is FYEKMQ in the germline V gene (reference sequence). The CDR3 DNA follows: TGTGCCAGCAGCCCACTCAAAGACGTTATCGCGAACACTGAAGCTTTCTTT. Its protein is CASSPLKDVIANTEAFF.

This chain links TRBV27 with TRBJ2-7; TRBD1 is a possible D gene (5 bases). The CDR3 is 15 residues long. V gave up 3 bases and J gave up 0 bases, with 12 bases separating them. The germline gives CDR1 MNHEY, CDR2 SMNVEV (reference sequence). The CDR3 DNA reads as TGTGCCAGCAGTTTGTCCCCCAGGGTCTCCTACGAGCAGTACTTC. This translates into CASSLSPRVSYEQYF.

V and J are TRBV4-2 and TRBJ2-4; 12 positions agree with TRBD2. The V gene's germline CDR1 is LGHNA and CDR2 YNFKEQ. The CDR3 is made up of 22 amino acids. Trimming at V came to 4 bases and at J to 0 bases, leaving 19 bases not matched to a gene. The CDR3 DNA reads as TGTGCCAGCAGCCCCACGGCACTAGCGGGAGGACCAGGAGCCCTAGCCAAAAACATTCAGTACTTC. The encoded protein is CASSPTALAGGPGALAKNIQYF.

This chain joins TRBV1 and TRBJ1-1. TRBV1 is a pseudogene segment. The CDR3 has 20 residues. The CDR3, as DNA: TGCACCAGCAGCCGGCCGGGACCCGATCTCGTGCCTGAAATGAACACTGAAGCTTTCTTT. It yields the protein CTSSRPGPDLVPEMNTEAFF.

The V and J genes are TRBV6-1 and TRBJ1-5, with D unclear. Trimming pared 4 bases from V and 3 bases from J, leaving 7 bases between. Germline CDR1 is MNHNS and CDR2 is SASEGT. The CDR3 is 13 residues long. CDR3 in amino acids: CASSVQHNQPQHF. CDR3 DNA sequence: TGTGCCAGCAGTGTACAGCACAATCAGCCCCAGCATTTT.

For the CDR3, the DNA is TGTGCCAGCAGTTACTCGAGGGTAGGCTACAATGAGCAGTTCTTC. Amino acid sequence: CASSYSRVGYNEQFF. V gene TRBV6-5 combines with J gene TRBJ2-1; possible D gene TRBD2, 5 bases. This CDR3 has 15 amino acids. Trimming took off 0 bases at V and 3 bases at J, with 9 bases between the two ends. Looked up from germline, CDR1 is MNHEY and CDR2 is SVGAGI.